A selection of T cell receptor beta chains follows, all from one sample in a study of PD-L1 blockade in urothelial cancer. Method: immunoSEQ multiplex PCR; TCRdb's copy keeps in-frame clones and lacks some. The sample has around 32,000 clones; more than 75% are singletons. The sequences come from PBMCs, collected around atezolizumab (anti-PD-L1) treatment. The receptors stem from a man aged 45-60 years with urothelial cancer. Both conserved end residues are part of each CDR3. D genes are given only for firm matches. Clone size is not always given. Where it is, it says once, few, many or a class for expanded clones.

CDR3aa: CAISGKGGLPSGGYTF
CDR3nt: TGTGCCATCAGTGGAAAAGGAGGTCTTCCCTCTGGTGGCTACACCTTC
d_gene: NA
v_gene: TRBV10-3
abundance: NA
j_gene: TRBJ1-2

CDR3aa: CASSNERGLRNIQYF
CDR3nt: TGTGCCAGCAGCAATGAGCGTGGCCTTCGGAACATTCAGTACTTC
d_gene: NA
v_gene: TRBV5-6
abundance: medium-sized
j_gene: TRBJ2-4

CDR3aa: CASSPRTGGSGKLFF
CDR3nt: TGTGCCAGCAGCCCGCGTACAGGGGGAAGTGGAAAACTGTTTTTT
d_gene: TRBD1
v_gene: TRBV7-8
abundance: NA
j_gene: TRBJ1-4

CDR3aa: CASSLIGQGSGNTIYF
CDR3nt: TGTGCCAGCAGCTTAATCGGGCAGGGGAGTGGAAACACCATATATTTT
d_gene: NA
v_gene: TRBV11-2
abundance: NA
j_gene: TRBJ1-3

CDR3aa: CASSPENEKLFF
CDR3nt: TGTGCCAGCAGCCCCGAGAATGAAAAACTGTTTTTT
d_gene: NA
v_gene: TRBV14
abundance: once
j_gene: TRBJ1-4

CDR3aa: CASSYQGQGDIQYF
CDR3nt: TGTGCCAGCAGTTACCAGGGACAGGGAGACATTCAGTACTTC
d_gene: TRBD1
v_gene: TRBV6-5
abundance: NA
j_gene: TRBJ2-4

CDR3aa: CASSQLEYYGYTF
CDR3nt: TGCGCCAGCAGCCAGCTGGAGTACTATGGCTACACCTTC
d_gene: NA
v_gene: TRBV4-1
abundance: few
j_gene: TRBJ1-2

CDR3aa: CASSTGLAGVNEQFF
CDR3nt: TGTGCCAGCAGCACGGGACTAGCGGGAGTTAATGAGCAGTTCTTC
d_gene: TRBD2
v_gene: TRBV11-3
abundance: NA
j_gene: TRBJ2-1

CDR3aa: CASRAGGASEAFF
CDR3nt: TGTGCCAGCAGGGCGGGAGGAGCCTCTGAAGCTTTCTTT
d_gene: NA
v_gene: TRBV25-1
abundance: NA
j_gene: TRBJ1-1

CDR3aa: CASSDLGGFPHDEQFF
CDR3nt: TGTGCCAGCAGTGACCTGGGGGGGTTCCCACACGATGAGCAGTTCTTC
d_gene: TRBD2
v_gene: TRBV6-1
abundance: NA
j_gene: TRBJ2-1

CDR3aa: CSVHRGTGELFF
CDR3nt: TGCAGCGTTCATAGGGGAACCGGGGAGCTGTTTTTT
d_gene: NA
v_gene: TRBV29-1
abundance: NA
j_gene: TRBJ2-2

CDR3aa: CASSQEWADTQYF
CDR3nt: TGTGCCAGCAGCCAAGAGTGGGCGGATACGCAGTATTTT
d_gene: NA
v_gene: TRBV4-2
abundance: NA
j_gene: TRBJ2-3

CDR3aa: CATRDRESQPQHF
CDR3nt: TGTGCCACCAGGGACAGGGAAAGTCAGCCCCAGCATTTT
d_gene: TRBD1
v_gene: TRBV2
abundance: few
j_gene: TRBJ1-5

CDR3aa: CASSLSGAYEQYF
CDR3nt: TGTGCCAGCAGCTTATCAGGGGCCTACGAGCAGTACTTC
d_gene: NA
v_gene: TRBV7-9
abundance: NA
j_gene: TRBJ2-7

CDR3aa: CASSTNPGLATEQFF
CDR3nt: TGTGCCAGCAGCACAAATCCGGGACTAGCGACTGAGCAGTTCTTC
d_gene: TRBD2
v_gene: TRBV2
abundance: NA
j_gene: TRBJ2-1

CDR3aa: CASSFGGQPQHF
CDR3nt: TGTGCCAGCAGCTTCGGGGGTCAGCCCCAGCATTTT
d_gene: NA
v_gene: TRBV7-8
abundance: few
j_gene: TRBJ1-5

CDR3aa: CAIQKRANVLTF
CDR3nt: TGTGCCATCCAGAAAAGGGCCAACGTCCTGACTTTC
d_gene: NA
v_gene: TRBV2
abundance: NA
j_gene: TRBJ2-6

CDR3aa: CASSLGQGGRWVYEQYF
CDR3nt: TGTGCCAGCAGCTTGGGACAGGGTGGCCGGTGGGTGTACGAGCAGTACTTC
d_gene: TRBD1
v_gene: TRBV5-8
abundance: NA
j_gene: TRBJ2-7

CDR3aa: CASSPTGRGGGDTQYF
CDR3nt: TGCGCCAGCAGCCCGACAGGAAGGGGGGGCGGAGATACGCAGTATTTT
d_gene: NA
v_gene: TRBV5-1
abundance: few
j_gene: TRBJ2-3

CDR3aa: CASSNTVLGTEAFF
CDR3nt: TGTGCCAGCAGTAACACAGTCCTTGGGACTGAAGCTTTCTTT
d_gene: NA
v_gene: TRBV11-2
abundance: NA
j_gene: TRBJ1-1

CDR3aa: CASSSDRGHYEQYF
CDR3nt: TGTGCCAGCAGCTCGGACAGGGGGCACTACGAGCAGTACTTC
d_gene: TRBD1
v_gene: TRBV7-9
abundance: NA
j_gene: TRBJ2-7

CDR3aa: CASSLGTGRRDTQYF
CDR3nt: TGTGCCAGCAGCTTAGGGACAGGGAGGAGAGATACGCAGTATTTT
d_gene: TRBD1
v_gene: TRBV7-8
abundance: NA
j_gene: TRBJ2-3

CDR3aa: CASSPRGTSTYEQYF
CDR3nt: TGTGCCAGCAGCCCCCGAGGGACTAGCACCTACGAGCAGTACTTC
d_gene: TRBD2
v_gene: TRBV7-2
abundance: NA
j_gene: TRBJ2-7

CDR3aa: CASSEWRGHYGYTF
CDR3nt: TGTGCCAGCAGTGAATGGCGGGGGCACTATGGCTACACCTTC
d_gene: NA
v_gene: TRBV25-1
abundance: NA
j_gene: TRBJ1-2

CDR3aa: CASGQQNTEAFF
CDR3nt: TGTGCCAGCGGACAGCAGAACACTGAAGCTTTCTTT
d_gene: NA
v_gene: TRBV6-5
abundance: NA
j_gene: TRBJ1-1

CDR3aa: CASGRGGTQETQYF
CDR3nt: TGTGCCAGTGGTCGGGGGGGTACTCAAGAGACCCAGTACTTC
d_gene: TRBD2
v_gene: TRBV19
abundance: NA
j_gene: TRBJ2-5

CDR3aa: CAWSVAGASTDTQYF
CDR3nt: TGTGCCTGGAGTGTCGCGGGGGCCTCCACAGATACGCAGTATTTT
d_gene: NA
v_gene: TRBV30
abundance: once
j_gene: TRBJ2-3

CDR3aa: CASTNGPGELFF
CDR3nt: TGTGCCAGCACCAACGGTCCCGGGGAGCTGTTTTTT
d_gene: NA
v_gene: TRBV9
abundance: NA
j_gene: TRBJ2-2

CDR3aa: CASSPGLADNEQFF
CDR3nt: TGTGCCAGCAGTCCCGGACTAGCGGACAATGAGCAGTTCTTC
d_gene: TRBD2
v_gene: TRBV28
abundance: NA
j_gene: TRBJ2-1

CDR3aa: CASTRTTYEQYF
CDR3nt: TGTGCCAGCACCCGGACTACCTACGAGCAGTACTTC
d_gene: NA
v_gene: TRBV6-1
abundance: NA
j_gene: TRBJ2-7

CDR3aa: CASSQGPTGIYGYTF
CDR3nt: TGTGCCAGCAGTCAAGGCCCTACAGGAATCTATGGCTACACCTTC
d_gene: NA
v_gene: TRBV27
abundance: NA
j_gene: TRBJ1-2

CDR3aa: CASSSQTYSYEQYF
CDR3nt: TGTGCCAGCAGTTCGCAGACTTATTCCTACGAGCAGTACTTC
d_gene: NA
v_gene: TRBV6-5
abundance: NA
j_gene: TRBJ2-7

CDR3aa: CATGLAGLLF
CDR3nt: TGTGCCACGGGACTAGCGGGATTACTTTTC
d_gene: TRBD2
v_gene: TRBV28
abundance: NA
j_gene: TRBJ2-7

CDR3aa: CASRREEGRRVHTF
CDR3nt: TGTGCCAGCCGTCGGGAGGAGGGACGCCGTGTTCACACCTTC
d_gene: NA
v_gene: TRBV7-2
abundance: NA
j_gene: TRBJ1-2

CDR3aa: CASSQVSTSGEVRGNTQYF
CDR3nt: TGTGCCAGCAGCCAAGTTAGTACTAGCGGGGAGGTTCGTGGAAATACGCAGTATTTT
d_gene: TRBD2
v_gene: TRBV4-2
abundance: NA
j_gene: TRBJ2-3

CDR3aa: CASRYRVGETQYF
CDR3nt: TGTGCCAGCAGGTACAGGGTAGGGGAGACCCAGTACTTC
d_gene: NA
v_gene: TRBV2
abundance: once
j_gene: TRBJ2-5

CDR3aa: CASSPRESVQQYF
CDR3nt: TGTGCCAGCAGCCCTCGGGAATCTGTTCAGCAGTACTTC
d_gene: NA
v_gene: TRBV11-2
abundance: NA
j_gene: TRBJ2-7

CDR3aa: CASRTPGAITEAFF
CDR3nt: TGTGCCAGCAGAACTCCAGGGGCAATCACTGAAGCTTTCTTT
d_gene: NA
v_gene: TRBV6-5
abundance: NA
j_gene: TRBJ1-1

CDR3aa: CASSKTTGGGETQYF
CDR3nt: TGTGCCAGCAGCAAAACGACGGGGGGCGGGGAGACCCAGTACTTC
d_gene: NA
v_gene: TRBV5-4
abundance: few
j_gene: TRBJ2-5

CDR3aa: CASSEPRQNTDTQYF
CDR3nt: TGTGCCAGTAGCGAACCGAGACAAAACACAGATACGCAGTATTTT
d_gene: NA
v_gene: TRBV19
abundance: NA
j_gene: TRBJ2-3

CDR3aa: CASSYLLRTGNTEAFF
CDR3nt: TGTGCCAGCAGTTACCTCCTACGGACAGGGAACACTGAAGCTTTCTTT
d_gene: TRBD1
v_gene: TRBV6-6
abundance: NA
j_gene: TRBJ1-1

CDR3aa: CASSTSGGGNTIYF
CDR3nt: TGTGCCAGCAGCACCTCGGGTGGGGGAAACACCATATATTTT
d_gene: NA
v_gene: TRBV5-5
abundance: NA
j_gene: TRBJ1-3

CDR3aa: CASSPGGNTEAFF
CDR3nt: TGTGCCAGCAGTCCCGGGGGGAACACTGAAGCTTTCTTT
d_gene: NA
v_gene: TRBV28
abundance: NA
j_gene: TRBJ1-1

CDR3aa: CASSSRQGSTEAFF
CDR3nt: TGTGCCAGCAGCTCAAGACAGGGTAGCACTGAAGCTTTCTTT
d_gene: TRBD1
v_gene: TRBV7-6
abundance: once
j_gene: TRBJ1-1

CDR3aa: CASSLGLAGMETQYF
CDR3nt: TGCGCCAGCAGCTTGGGGCTAGCGGGGATGGAGACCCAGTACTTC
d_gene: TRBD2
v_gene: TRBV5-1
abundance: NA
j_gene: TRBJ2-5

CDR3aa: CASSESTGVGGANVLTF
CDR3nt: TGCGCCAGCAGTGAGAGCACAGGGGTAGGTGGGGCCAACGTCCTGACTTTC
d_gene: TRBD1
v_gene: TRBV10-2
abundance: few
j_gene: TRBJ2-6